This T cell receptor (beta chain) was captured in a study of control samples from healthy donors and cancer patients (dated by TCRdb to about 2020). The germline V gene supplies CDR1 SGDLS and CDR2 YYNGEE. From cysteine to phenylalanine, the CDR3 is 15 amino acids long. Of all the DNA, just the CDR3 is kept, 45 bases in frame from base 1. V is cut back by 3 bases and J by 5 bases, with 9 bases in the junction unmatched. Comment on this clone: This clone's antigen is unknown. The input lacks base qualities; no much larger clone sits a single base away.

Libraries came from the immunoSEQ multiplex PCR assay. TCRdb took over this immuneACCESS table, retaining in-frame rearrangements with V and J assigned. Such tables are incomplete; in checked studies, under half of the missing clones stem from an unresolved V gene, and the remainder is unexplained. In all, the sample holds about 140,000 clones, and approximately 94% of those were seen once. In total, the top ten clones hold approximately 14% of the sample. The chain employs TRBV9 and TRBJ2-7; TRBD1 agrees with 9 junctional bases. Source material: blood. The TCR comes from a middle-aged man in good health. The CDR3 region: CASSASGTGMHEQYF. The sequenced DNA: TGTGCCAGCAGCGCTTCCGGGACAGGGATGCACGAGCAGTACTTC.